These 6 T cell receptor beta chains were sequenced from one sample in a study of blood T cell repertoires in COVID-19. Some clones are missing from TCRdb's copy, which holds only in-frame ones; the method was immunoSEQ multiplex PCR. The data show approximately 180,000 clones, with approximately 83% seen just once and over 2.5% held by the top ten. The sequenced sample was peripheral blood. The origin of the receptors is a man between 60 and 70 years old with acute or convalescent COVID-19.

V usage is TRBV3-1 (or the pseudogene TRBV3-2) and J usage is TRBJ2-7; weak D call: TRBD1 (5 bases). The germline V and J ends were trimmed by 0 bases and 1 base, with 13 bases remaining between them. Germline values: CDR1 LGHDT, CDR2 YNNKEL (reference sequence). This CDR3 has 16 residues. In nucleotides, the CDR3 is TGTGCCAGCAGCCAAGAAGAAGTTGGGGCGTCCTACGAGCAGTACTTC. Protein product: CASSQEEVGASYEQYF.

The sample holds one count of this clone. V is TRBV29-1 and J is TRBJ2-3; D is undetermined. Trimming pared 7 bases from V and 1 base from J, leaving 12 bases between. The length of the CDR3 is 13 residues. Per the germline V gene, CDR1 is SQVTM and CDR2 is ANQGSEA. The CDR3 sequence is CSARRGRTDTQYF. DNA of the CDR3: TGCAGCGCCCGACGAGGCCGCACAGATACGCAGTATTTT.

V and J are TRBV13 and TRBJ2-3, with 14 bases aligning to TRBD2. This CDR3 spans 16 amino acids. V lost 3 bases, J lost 6 bases, and 5 bases stayed unmatched. The V gene's germline CDR1 is PRHDT and CDR2 FYEKMQ (reference sequence). The CDR3 sequence: CASSFRLAGGADTQYF. As DNA, the CDR3 is TGTGCCAGCAGCTTTAGACTAGCGGGAGGGGCGGATACGCAGTATTTT. The full variable domain, with the rest looked up from reference TRBV13 and TRBJ2-3, is AAGVIQSPRHLIKEKRETATLKCYPIPRHDTVYWYQQGPGQDPQFLISFYEKMQSDKGSIPDRFSAQQFSDYHSELNMSSLELGDSALYFCASSFRLAGGADTQYFGPGTRLTVL.

J is TRBJ2-7 and V is TRBV6-6, with TRBD2 matching over 7 bases. This CDR3 region has 15 residues. Germline CDR1 MNHNY, CDR2 SVGAGI (reference sequence). The V segment lost 6 bases and the J segment 0 bases; nucleotides outside the gene matches: 8. DNA of the CDR3: TGTGCCAGCAGACTCCAGAGCGGGGCCTCCTACGAGCAGTACTTC. The encoded protein is CASRLQSGASYEQYF.

The gene calls are TRBV24-1 and TRBJ2-1, with a possible D match to TRBD2 (5 bases). This CDR3 has 16 amino acids. Trimming removed 5 bases at V and 6 bases at J, with 19 bases between. Germline CDR1 reads KGHDR; CDR2 reads SFDVKD. CDR3 region: CATSATTAGLINEQFF. CDR3 DNA sequence: TGTGCCACCAGTGCCACTACTGCGGGTCTCATCAATGAGCAGTTCTTC.

The chain couples TRBV6-6 to TRBJ1-1, with D tentatively TRBD1 (6 bases). The V end lost 1 base, the J end lost 1 base, and 10 bases lay between the germline ends. The V gene's germline CDR1 is MNHNY and CDR2 SVGAGI (reference sequence). The CDR3 is 15 residues long. CDR3 in amino acids: CASSYWDTGNTEAFF. CDR3 sequence (DNA): TGTGCCAGCAGTTACTGGGACACCGGGAACACTGAAGCTTTCTTT.